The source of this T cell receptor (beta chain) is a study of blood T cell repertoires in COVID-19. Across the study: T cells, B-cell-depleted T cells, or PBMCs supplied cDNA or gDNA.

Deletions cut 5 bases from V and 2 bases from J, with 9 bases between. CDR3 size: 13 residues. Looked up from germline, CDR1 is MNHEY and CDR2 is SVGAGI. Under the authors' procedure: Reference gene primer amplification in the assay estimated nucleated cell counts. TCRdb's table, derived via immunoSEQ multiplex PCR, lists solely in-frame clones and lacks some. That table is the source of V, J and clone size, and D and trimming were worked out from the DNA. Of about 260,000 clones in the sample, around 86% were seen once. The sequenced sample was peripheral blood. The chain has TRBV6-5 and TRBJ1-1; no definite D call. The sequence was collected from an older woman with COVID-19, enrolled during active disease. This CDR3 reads CASSTELNTEAFF. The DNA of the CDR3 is TGTGCCAGCAGTACAGAGCTCAACACTGAAGCTTTCTTT.